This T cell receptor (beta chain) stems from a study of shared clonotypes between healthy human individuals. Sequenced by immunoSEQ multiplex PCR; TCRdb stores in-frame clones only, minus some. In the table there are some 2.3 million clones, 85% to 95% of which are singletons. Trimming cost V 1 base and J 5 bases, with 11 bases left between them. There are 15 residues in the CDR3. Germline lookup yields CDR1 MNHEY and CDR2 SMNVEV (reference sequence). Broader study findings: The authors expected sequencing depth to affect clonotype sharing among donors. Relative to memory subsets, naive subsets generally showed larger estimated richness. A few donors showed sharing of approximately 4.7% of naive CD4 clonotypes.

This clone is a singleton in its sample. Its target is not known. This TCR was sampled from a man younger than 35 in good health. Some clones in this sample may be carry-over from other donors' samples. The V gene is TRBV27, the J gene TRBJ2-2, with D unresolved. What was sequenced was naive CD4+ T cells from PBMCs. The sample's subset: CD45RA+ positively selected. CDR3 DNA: TGTGCCAGCAGTTTATTATCCAGGTTGACCGGGGAGCTGTTTTTT. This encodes CASSLLSRLTGELFF.